This note documents a single TCR beta chain sequence. Its antigen is as yet unknown. The junction does not match germline at one end; this may be a read error. For the second PCR, which ran for about 7 to 12 cycles, a sample-barcoded 5' primer and a J-beta primer mix were used. A 12-random-nucleotide template-switch adaptor tagged each cDNA molecule. TCRdb reanalysed the 5' RACE reads using MiXCR and keeps one entry per CDR3 protein. The sample holds some 1.4 million distinct CDR3 sequences, roughly 40% seen once. The study recruited healthy Caucasian donors from Russia who were aged about 6 to 95. RNA extraction gave at least 5 micrograms of total RNA per sample. This CDR3 has 13 amino acids. The sample originates from a study of blood T cells in healthy people across ages. General study results and limits: When set beside aged donors, long-lived donors presented more naive CD4+ cells and higher diversity.

The sequenced sample consisted of blood. The clonotype originates from a woman under 30 in good health. The chain has TRBV12-3 or TRBV12-4 and TRBJ2-3; D is possibly TRBD2 (6 bases). The DNA for the CDR3 is TGTGCCAGCAGTCCGAGGGGAGGAGATACGGAGTATTTT. Translated: CASSPRGGDTEYF.